The 20 T cell receptor beta chains below all came from one sample that was sequenced in a study of cytomegalovirus exposure and HLA in healthy donors. The PCR used 60 Vbeta and 13 Jbeta primers. Method: immunoSEQ multiplex PCR; TCRdb's copy keeps in-frame clones and lacks some. This repertoire comprises some 44,000 clones; its ten largest clones make up under 2%. Sequencing was done on a sample of PBMCs. Receptor source: a woman younger than 45 in good health and CMV-seronegative.

The chain employs TRBV12-5 and TRBJ2-1, with TRBD2 matching 8 bases. The V segment lost 6 bases and the J segment 6 bases; nucleotides outside the gene matches: 10. Germline V gives CDR1 LGHNT, CDR2 FRNRAP. The CDR3 consists of 15 residues. This CDR3 reads CASGFGTGGSNEQFF. The CDR3 DNA is TGTGCTAGTGGGTTTGGGACGGGAGGGAGCAATGAGCAGTTCTTC.

The V call is TRBV5-6, the J call TRBJ2-2, with D unclear. The V end was cut by 6 bases, the J end by 4 bases, with 19 bases between. Per the germline V gene, CDR1 is SGHDT and CDR2 is YYEEEE. The CDR3 has 16 residues. The CDR3 reads CASTQCPSGCTGELFF. The CDR3 DNA follows: TGTGCCAGCACCCAGTGTCCGTCAGGTTGCACCGGGGAGCTGTTTTTT. The whole variable domain, filled in from reference TRBV5-6 and TRBJ2-2, reads DAGVTQSPTHLIKTRGQQVTLRCSPKSGHDTVSWYQQALGQGPQFIFQYYEEEERQRGNFPDRFSGHQFPNYSSELNVNALLLGDSALYLCASTQCPSGCTGELFFGEGSRLTVL.

The V call is TRBV19, the J call TRBJ2-5; 13 bases agree with TRBD2. CDR1 and CDR2 (germline): LNHDA, SQIVND (reference sequence). V lost 11 bases to trimming and J lost 0 bases; unmatched junction nucleotides: 12. The CDR3 consists of 17 residues. For the CDR3, the DNA is TGTGCCTTTCCCTCAGGACTAGCGGGGGAGAACCAAGAGACCCAGTACTTC. This codes for CAFPSGLAGENQETQYF.

Details on this clone: Other DNA sequences in this specimen translate into the identical CDR3. This rearrangement joins TRBV6-5 to TRBJ2-1; 7 nucleotides line up with TRBD2. The CDR3 contains 15 residues. Germline-derived CDR1 and CDR2 are MNHEY and SVGAGI. V was pared by 0 bases and J by 3 bases, with 2 bases of the junction left unmatched. CDR3 in amino acids: CASSYSGGSYNEQFF. CDR3 in DNA: TGTGCCAGCAGTTACTCGGGAGGGAGCTACAATGAGCAGTTCTTC.

The rearrangement joins TRBV28 to TRBJ1-1, with no clear D. V was cut by 3 bases and J by 2 bases, with 7 bases left in between. The CDR3 contains 13 residues. Germline V gives CDR1 MDHEN, CDR2 SYDVKM. CDR3 sequence: CASSLRFNTEAFF. CDR3 DNA: TGTGCCAGCAGTTTGCGCTTCAACACTGAAGCTTTCTTT.

This chain links TRBV6-5 with TRBJ1-4, with TRBD1 matching over 9 bases. Trimming took 0 bases from V and 6 from J; bases not matched to a gene: 2. CDR1 is MNHEY and CDR2 is SVGAGI in the germline V gene. The CDR3 covers 15 residues. CDR3 protein: CASSYSRTGDEKLFF. CDR3 DNA: TGTGCCAGCAGTTACTCTCGGACAGGGGATGAAAAACTGTTTTTT.

The rearrangement uses TRBV30 and TRBJ2-7; tentatively, D is TRBD2 (5 bases). Germline V gene sequence: CDR1 GTSNPN, CDR2 SVGIG (reference sequence). This CDR3 is built from 18 residues. The V end was cut by 8 bases, the J end by 0 bases, with 29 bases between. CDR3 residues: CAPEVEQTIPHSSYEQYF. In DNA, the CDR3 is TGTGCCCCGGAGGTAGAACAGACAATACCTCATAGCTCCTACGAGCAGTACTTC.

The chain joins TRBV2 to TRBJ1-2, with D unclear. V was cut by 5 bases and J by 2 bases, with 6 bases left in between. The germline V gene has CDR1 SNHLY and CDR2 FYNNEI. The CDR3 length is 12 residues. CDR3 protein: CASSPTNYGYTF. The CDR3, as DNA: TGTGCCAGCAGTCCTACCAACTATGGCTACACCTTC.

The gene calls are TRBV25-1 and TRBJ1-4, with 9 bases aligning to TRBD1. The CDR3 loop spans 15 amino acids. In germline, CDR1 is MGHDK, CDR2 SYGVNS. The J segment lost 7 bases and the V segment lost 4 bases, leaving 7 bases of the junction unmatched. For the CDR3, the DNA is TGTGCCAGCAGTGGTACAGGGGGCTTGAGTGAAAAACTGTTTTTT. It specifies CASSGTGGLSEKLFF.

The chain couples TRBV5-1 to TRBJ2-1; 8 positions agree with TRBD2. V was pared by 2 bases and J by 2 bases, with 3 bases of the junction left unmatched. The CDR3 extends over 15 amino acids. Germline lookup yields CDR1 SGHRS and CDR2 YFSETQ. The CDR3 loop reads CASSFAGGPYNEQFF. The CDR3 nucleotides are TGCGCCAGCAGCTTCGCGGGAGGACCCTACAATGAGCAGTTCTTC.

The rearrangement uses TRBV4-1 and TRBJ2-2; maybe TRBD2 (6 bases). The CDR3 covers 17 residues. V lost 1 base and J lost 7, with 19 bases in between. Per the germline V gene, CDR1 is MGHRA and CDR2 is YSYEKL. CDR3 loop: CASSQGLVGHAGGELFF. Written as DNA, the CDR3 is TGCGCCAGCAGCCAAGGACTAGTTGGCCATGCGGGCGGGGAGCTGTTTTTT.

V and J are TRBV19 and TRBJ2-7, with a tentative D call TRBD2 (6 bases). The V end lost 7 bases, the J end lost 4 bases, and 20 bases lay between the germline ends. The germline CDR1 and CDR2 sequences are LNHDA and SQIVND (reference sequence). The CDR3 is 15 amino acids. The CDR3 here is CASTRRAGTAYEQYF. CDR3 sequence (DNA): TGTGCCAGTACCCGGCGGGCGGGGACGGCTTACGAGCAGTACTTC. The full variable domain, completed using reference TRBV19 and TRBJ2-7, is DGGITQSPKYLFRKEGQNVTLSCEQNLNHDAMYWYRQDPGQGLRLIYYSQIVNDFQKGDIAEGYSVSREKKESFPLTVTSAQKNPTAFYLCASTRRAGTAYEQYFGPGTRLTVT.

The genes are TRBV18 and TRBJ1-1, with a tentative D call TRBD1 (5 bases). Germline CDR1 and CDR2: KGHSH and LQKENI. The CDR3 length is 13 residues. Trimming removed 6 bases at V and 1 base at J, with 9 bases between. The CDR3 DNA follows: TGTGCCAGCTCCCCCGGACAGAACACTGAAGCTTTCTTT. Protein: CASSPGQNTEAFF.

V and J are TRBV6-5 and TRBJ1-5, with D unclear. Germline lookup yields CDR1 MNHEY and CDR2 SVGAGI. The CDR3 sequence is 13 residues long. V lost 7 bases and J lost 7, with 14 bases in between. The CDR3 DNA reads TGTGCCAGCACCCCGGGTTACCGGCAGCCCCAGCATTTT. Its translation is CASTPGYRQPQHF.

The chain has TRBV4-3 and TRBJ1-1; 9 bases match TRBD1. The ends lost 9 bases at V and 3 bases at J; junction bases unmatched: 11. Germline CDR1 is LGHNA and CDR2 is YSLEER. There are 15 residues in the CDR3. As DNA, the CDR3 is TGCGCCAGTGGATACAGGGGGCGACGGGACACTGAAGCTTTCTTT. Amino acids: CASGYRGRRDTEAFF.

The genes are TRBV4-1 and TRBJ2-3, with TRBD2 identical over 10 bases. V lost 4 bases and J lost 7; bases outside the gene matches: 8. This CDR3 has 15 amino acids. The germline V gene encodes CDR1 MGHRA and CDR2 YSYEKL. The CDR3 loop is CASSPTSGRGYTQYF. For the CDR3, the DNA is TGCGCCAGCAGCCCGACTAGCGGGCGGGGGTATACGCAGTATTTT.

CDR3 nucleotides: TGCGCCAGCAGCCGGCTTTACAATGAGCAGTTCTTC. The encoded protein is CASSRLYNEQFF. The rearrangement uses TRBV4-1 and TRBJ2-1; no definite D call. This CDR3 comprises 12 residues. In germline, CDR1 is MGHRA, CDR2 YSYEKL. With 4 bases removed from V and 4 bases from J, the gap between germline ends came to 5 bases.

V is TRBV6-5 and J is TRBJ2-3; TRBD2 aligns across 8 bases. Germline CDR1 and CDR2: MNHEY and SVGAGI. Losses at the gene ends were 6 bases for V and 2 bases for J; bases not matched to a gene: 7. The CDR3 extends over 15 amino acids. The CDR3 DNA reads as TGTGCCAGCAGCCTCCTAGCGGGTATCACAGATACGCAGTATTTT. It is translated as CASSLLAGITDTQYF.

This chain joins TRBV4-1 and TRBJ2-5; TRBD2 aligns across 10 bases. The CDR3 has 14 residues. V was clipped by 3 bases and J by 4 bases; unmatched bases: 2. Germline CDR1 reads MGHRA; CDR2 reads YSYEKL. The DNA of the CDR3 is TGCGCCAGCAGCCAGCTAGCGGGAGTAGAGACCCAGTACTTC. Its protein is CASSQLAGVETQYF.

This chain joins TRBV18 and TRBJ2-7, with 8 positions matching TRBD2. The CDR3 totals 18 residues. Per the germline V gene, CDR1 is KGHSH and CDR2 is LQKENI. J was trimmed by 3 bases and V by 2 bases; bases with no gene match: 15. Here the CDR3 DNA reads TGTGCCAGCTCACCAACGGCCCTGGGCGGGAGGAACTTCTACGAGCAGTACTTC. Protein: CASSPTALGGRNFYEQYF.